The present T cell receptor (beta chain) was sequenced within a study of cytomegalovirus exposure and HLA in healthy donors. In the study overall: Some 85 million unique TCRs from HLA-typed donors were held in an early data release. General observations from the study: According to a later analysis, donors in an Asian-associated ancestry cluster reportedly had fewer N-insertions than the approximately 670-donor mean. Roughly even sequencing depth across donors was the assumption behind the presence/absence analyses.

It was with 60 Vbeta and 13 Jbeta primers that the PCR ran. Clones were sequenced by immunoSEQ multiplex PCR, and TCRdb holds only the in-frame ones, with some missing. The data contain 170,000 or so clones, around 82% of them singletons. Donors were nominally healthy when sampled, though unrecorded immune exposures were likely. Germline-derived CDR1 and CDR2 are MNHEY and SVGAGI. Trimming took 7 bases from V and 2 from J; bases not matched to a gene: 5. This CDR3 has 13 amino acids. Comment on this clone: Its matching antigen is unknown.

The receptor's source is a woman aged 50 to 60 in good health and CMV-seropositive. The specimen sequenced was PBMCs. The rearrangement links TRBV6-5 to TRBJ2-7; 7 positions match TRBD1. The CDR3 here is CASMRGLAYEQYF. Here the CDR3 DNA reads TGTGCCAGCATGAGGGGGCTTGCCTACGAGCAGTACTTC.